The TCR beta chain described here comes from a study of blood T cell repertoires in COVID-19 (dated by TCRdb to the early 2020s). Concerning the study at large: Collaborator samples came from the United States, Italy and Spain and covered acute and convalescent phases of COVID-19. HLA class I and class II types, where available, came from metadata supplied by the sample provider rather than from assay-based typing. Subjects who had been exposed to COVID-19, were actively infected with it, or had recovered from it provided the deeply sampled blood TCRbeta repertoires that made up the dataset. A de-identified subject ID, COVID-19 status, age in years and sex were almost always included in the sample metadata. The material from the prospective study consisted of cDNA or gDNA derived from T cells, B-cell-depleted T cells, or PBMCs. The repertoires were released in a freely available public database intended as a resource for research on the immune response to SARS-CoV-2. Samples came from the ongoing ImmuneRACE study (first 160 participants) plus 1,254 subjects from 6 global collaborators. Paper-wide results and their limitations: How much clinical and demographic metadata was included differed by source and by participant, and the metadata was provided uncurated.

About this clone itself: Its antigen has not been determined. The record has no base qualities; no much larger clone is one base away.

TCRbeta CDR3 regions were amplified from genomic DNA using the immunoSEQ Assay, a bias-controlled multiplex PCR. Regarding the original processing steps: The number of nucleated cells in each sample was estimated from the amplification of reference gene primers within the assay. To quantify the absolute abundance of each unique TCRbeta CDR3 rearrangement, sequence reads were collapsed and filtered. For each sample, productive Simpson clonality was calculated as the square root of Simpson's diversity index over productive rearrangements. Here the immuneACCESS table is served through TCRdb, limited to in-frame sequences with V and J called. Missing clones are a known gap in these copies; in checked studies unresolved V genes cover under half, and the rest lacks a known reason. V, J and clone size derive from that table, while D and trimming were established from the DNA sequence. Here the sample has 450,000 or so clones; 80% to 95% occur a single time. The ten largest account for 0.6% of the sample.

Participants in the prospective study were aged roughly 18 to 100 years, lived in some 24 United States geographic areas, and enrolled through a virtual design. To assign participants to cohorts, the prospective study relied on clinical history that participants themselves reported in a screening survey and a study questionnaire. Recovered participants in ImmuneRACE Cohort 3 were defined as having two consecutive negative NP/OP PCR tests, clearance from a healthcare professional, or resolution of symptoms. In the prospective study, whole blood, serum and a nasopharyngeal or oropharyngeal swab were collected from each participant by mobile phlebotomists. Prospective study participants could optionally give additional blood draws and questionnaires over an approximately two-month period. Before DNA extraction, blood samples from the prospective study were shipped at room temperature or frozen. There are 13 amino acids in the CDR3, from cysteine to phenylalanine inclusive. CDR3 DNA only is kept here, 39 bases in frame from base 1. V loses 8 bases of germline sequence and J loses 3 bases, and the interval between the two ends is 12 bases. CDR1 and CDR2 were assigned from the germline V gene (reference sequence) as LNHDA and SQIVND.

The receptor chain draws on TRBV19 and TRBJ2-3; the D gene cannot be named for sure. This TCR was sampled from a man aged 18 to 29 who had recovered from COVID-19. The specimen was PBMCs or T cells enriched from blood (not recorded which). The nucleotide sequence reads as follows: TGTGCCAGTCAGTGGAGTTTTACAGATACGCAGTATTTT. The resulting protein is CASQWSFTDTQYF.